This T cell receptor beta chain was obtained from a study of T cells after posttransplantation cyclophosphamide. Findings and caveats of the study: After PTCy, TRB diversity resembled that of CNI/methotrexate controls. Donor CD8+ memory clones often dominated recipient blood repertoires at later times. Blood and skin or GI T cell repertoires showed limited TRB overlap.

CDR3 length: 14 residues. J lost 7 bases, V lost 8 bases, and 13 bases had no gene match. Per germline, CDR1 LNHDA and CDR2 SQIVND (reference sequence). This clone was detected many times. Its antigen is not known. On the day of bone marrow donation, the related graft donor provided peripheral blood. The repertoire was sequenced with immunoSEQ multiplex PCR; TCRdb's copy has only in-frame clones and lacks some. Found here are approximately 34,000 clones, no singletons; the ten largest cover about 7%. Sequenced material: PBMCs. This TCR derives from a woman between 45 and 65 years old in good health and a related stem cell transplant donor. The rearrangement uses TRBV19 and TRBJ2-7; 8 bases agree with TRBD2. In nucleotides, the CDR3 is TGTGCCAGTTCCAGGGGACTAGACCTCTGGGAGCAGTACTTC. Its protein is CASSRGLDLWEQYF.